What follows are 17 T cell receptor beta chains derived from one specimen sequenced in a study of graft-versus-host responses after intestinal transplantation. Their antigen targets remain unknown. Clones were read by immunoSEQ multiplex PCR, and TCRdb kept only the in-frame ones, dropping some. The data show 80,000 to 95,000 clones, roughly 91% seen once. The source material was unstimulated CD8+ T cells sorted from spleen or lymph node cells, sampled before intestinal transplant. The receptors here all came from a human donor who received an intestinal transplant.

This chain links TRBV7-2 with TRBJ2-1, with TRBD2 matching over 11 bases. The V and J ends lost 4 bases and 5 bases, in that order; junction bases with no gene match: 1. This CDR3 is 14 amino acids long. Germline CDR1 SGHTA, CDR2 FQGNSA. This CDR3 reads CASSWGLADNEQFF. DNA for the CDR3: TGTGCCAGCAGCTGGGGACTAGCGGACAATGAGCAGTTCTTC.

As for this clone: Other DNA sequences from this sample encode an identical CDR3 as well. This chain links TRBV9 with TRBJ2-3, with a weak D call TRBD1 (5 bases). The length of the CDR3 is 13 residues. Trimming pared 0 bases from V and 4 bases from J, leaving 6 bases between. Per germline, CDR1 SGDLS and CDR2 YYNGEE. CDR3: CASSVATADTQYF. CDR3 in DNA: TGTGCCAGCAGCGTAGCGACAGCAGATACGCAGTATTTT. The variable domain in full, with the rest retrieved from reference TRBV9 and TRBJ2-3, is DSGVTQTPKHLITATGQRVTLRCSPRSGDLSVYWYQQSLDQGLQFLIQYYNGEERAKGNILERFSAQQFPDLHSELNLSSLELGDSALYFCASSVATADTQYFGPGTRLTVL.

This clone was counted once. CDR3 sequence: CASSPGTTSTISYEQYF. CDR3 coding DNA: TGTGCCAGCAGCCCCGGGACTACCTCCACAATCTCCTACGAGCAGTACTTC. This chain uses TRBV9 with TRBJ2-7, with 7 bases that match TRBD2. This CDR3 spans 17 amino acids. Losses at the gene ends were 4 bases for V and 0 bases for J; bases not matched to a gene: 13. The germline CDR1 and CDR2 sequences are SGDLS and YYNGEE.

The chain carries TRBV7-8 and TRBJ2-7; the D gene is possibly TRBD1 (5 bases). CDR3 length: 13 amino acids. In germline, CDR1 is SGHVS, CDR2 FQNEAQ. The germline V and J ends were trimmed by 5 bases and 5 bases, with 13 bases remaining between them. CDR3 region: CASSPGAANEQYF. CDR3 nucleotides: TGTGCCAGCAGCCCTGGGGCTGCCAACGAGCAGTACTTC. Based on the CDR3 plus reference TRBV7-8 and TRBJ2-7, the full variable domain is GAGVSQSPRYKVAKRGQDVALRCDPISGHVSLFWYQQALGQGPEFLTYFQNEAQLDKSGLPSDRFFAERPEGSVSTLKIQRTQQEDSAVYLCASSPGAANEQYFGPGTRLTVT.

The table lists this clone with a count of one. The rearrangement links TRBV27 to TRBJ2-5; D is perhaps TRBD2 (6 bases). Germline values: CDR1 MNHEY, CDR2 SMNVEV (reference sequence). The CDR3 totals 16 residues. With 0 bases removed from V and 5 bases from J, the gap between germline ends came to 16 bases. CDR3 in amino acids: CASSLSSGRPGETQYF. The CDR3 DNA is TGTGCCAGCAGTTTATCTAGCGGACGGCCCGGGGAGACCCAGTACTTC.

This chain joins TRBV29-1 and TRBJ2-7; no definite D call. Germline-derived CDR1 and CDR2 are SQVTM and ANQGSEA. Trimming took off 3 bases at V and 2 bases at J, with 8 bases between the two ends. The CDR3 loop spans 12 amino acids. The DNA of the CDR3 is TGCAGCGTTGAGCGGCTGACCTACGAGCAGTACTTC. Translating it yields CSVERLTYEQYF.

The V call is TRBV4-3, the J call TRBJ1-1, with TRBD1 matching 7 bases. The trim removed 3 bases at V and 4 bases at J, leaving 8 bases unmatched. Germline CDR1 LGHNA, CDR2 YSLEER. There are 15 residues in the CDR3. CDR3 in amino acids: CASSHDREGGTEAFF. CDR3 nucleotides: TGCGCCAGCAGCCACGACAGGGAAGGTGGCACTGAAGCTTTCTTT.

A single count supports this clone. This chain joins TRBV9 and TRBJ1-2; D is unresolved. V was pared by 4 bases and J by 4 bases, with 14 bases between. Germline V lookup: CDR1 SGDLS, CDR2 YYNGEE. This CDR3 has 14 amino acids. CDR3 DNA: TGTGCCAGCAGCCCCTACGACAATCGCTATGGCTACACCTTC. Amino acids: CASSPYDNRYGYTF.

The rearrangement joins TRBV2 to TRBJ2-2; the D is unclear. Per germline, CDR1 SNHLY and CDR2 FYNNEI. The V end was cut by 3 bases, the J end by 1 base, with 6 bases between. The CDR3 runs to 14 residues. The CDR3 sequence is CASSDQMNTGELFF. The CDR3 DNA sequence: TGTGCCAGCAGTGACCAGATGAACACCGGGGAGCTGTTTTTT. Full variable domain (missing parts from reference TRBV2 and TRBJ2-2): EPEVTQTPSHQVTQMGQEVILRCVPISNHLYFYWYRQILGQKVEFLVSFYNNEISEKSEIFDDQFSVERPDGSNFTLKIRSTKLEDSAMYFCASSDQMNTGELFFGEGSRLTVL.

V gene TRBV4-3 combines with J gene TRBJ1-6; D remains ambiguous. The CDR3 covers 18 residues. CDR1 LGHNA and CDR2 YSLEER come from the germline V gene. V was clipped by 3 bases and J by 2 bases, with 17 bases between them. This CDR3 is CASSHTPLDNTYNSPLHF. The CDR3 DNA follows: TGCGCCAGCAGCCACACACCCTTAGACAACACCTATAATTCACCCCTCCACTTT.

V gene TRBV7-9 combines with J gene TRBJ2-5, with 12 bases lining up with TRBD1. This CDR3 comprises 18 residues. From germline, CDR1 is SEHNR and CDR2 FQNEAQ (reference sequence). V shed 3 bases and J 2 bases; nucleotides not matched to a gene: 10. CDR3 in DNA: TGTGCCAGCAGCTTTACTAGGTGGGACAGGGGGCAGCAAGAGACCCAGTACTTC. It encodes CASSFTRWDRGQQETQYF.

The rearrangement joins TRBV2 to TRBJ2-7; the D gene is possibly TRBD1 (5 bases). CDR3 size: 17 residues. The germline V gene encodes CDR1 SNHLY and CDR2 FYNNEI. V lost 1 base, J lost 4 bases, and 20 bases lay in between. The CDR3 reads CASSEVDAGNLGYEQYF. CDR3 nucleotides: TGTGCCAGCAGTGAAGTAGATGCAGGGAACTTGGGATACGAGCAGTACTTC.

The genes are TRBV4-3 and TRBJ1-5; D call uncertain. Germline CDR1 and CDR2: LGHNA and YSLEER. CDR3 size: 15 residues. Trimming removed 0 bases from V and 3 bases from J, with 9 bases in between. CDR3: CASSQDPGDNQPQHF. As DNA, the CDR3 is TGCGCCAGCAGCCAAGATCCCGGTGACAATCAGCCCCAGCATTTT.

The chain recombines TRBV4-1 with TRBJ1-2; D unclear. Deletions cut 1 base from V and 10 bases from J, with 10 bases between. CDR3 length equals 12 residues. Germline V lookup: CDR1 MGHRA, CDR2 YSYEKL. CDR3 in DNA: TGCGCCAGCAGCCAAGGTGGCGGTGACTACACCTTC. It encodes CASSQGGGDYTF.

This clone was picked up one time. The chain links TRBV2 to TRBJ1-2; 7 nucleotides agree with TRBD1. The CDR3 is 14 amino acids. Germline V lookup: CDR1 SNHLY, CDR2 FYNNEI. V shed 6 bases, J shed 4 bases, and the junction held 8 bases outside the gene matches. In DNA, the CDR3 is TGTGCCAGCAGCGACAGGGAAAACGGCTATGGCTACACCTTC. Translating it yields CASSDRENGYGYTF. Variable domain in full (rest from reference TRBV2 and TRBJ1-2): EPEVTQTPSHQVTQMGQEVILRCVPISNHLYFYWYRQILGQKVEFLVSFYNNEISEKSEIFDDQFSVERPDGSNFTLKIRSTKLEDSAMYFCASSDRENGYGYTFGSGTRLTVV.

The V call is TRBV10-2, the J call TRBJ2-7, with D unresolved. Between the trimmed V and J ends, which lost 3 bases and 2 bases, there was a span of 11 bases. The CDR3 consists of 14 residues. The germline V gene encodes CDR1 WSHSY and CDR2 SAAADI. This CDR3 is CASSDRLRTYEQYF. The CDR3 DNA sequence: TGCGCCAGCAGTGACAGGCTCAGAACCTACGAGCAGTACTTC.

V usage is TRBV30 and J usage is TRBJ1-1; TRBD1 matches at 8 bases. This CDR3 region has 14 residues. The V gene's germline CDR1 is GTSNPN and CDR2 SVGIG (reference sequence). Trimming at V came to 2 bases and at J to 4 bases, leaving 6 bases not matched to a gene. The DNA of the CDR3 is TGTGCCTGGAGTCCTGGACAGGGAACCACTGAAGCTTTCTTT. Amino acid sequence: CAWSPGQGTTEAFF.